Listed below are T cell receptor beta chains from one sample, sequenced in a study of shared clonotypes between healthy human individuals. The repertoire was sequenced with immunoSEQ multiplex PCR; TCRdb's copy has only in-frame clones and lacks some. The table shows millions of clones, with about 94% occurring only once. Sequencing was carried out using naive CD8+ T cells sorted from blood. These receptors were collected from a man aged 18 to 29 in good health. Both conserved end residues are part of each CDR3. The order of the fields is clone size, D gene, CDR3 length, J gene, V gene, CDR3 DNA, CDR3 protein. A D gene is named only where the DNA matches it firmly. Not all rows give a size; the values are once, few, many and, for expanded clones, a class.

once NA 15 TRBJ2-2 TRBV4-1 TGCGCCAGCAGCCAAGGGGCTCTTTACACCGGGGAGCTGTTTTTT CASSQGALYTGELFF
NA NA 15 TRBJ2-7 TRBV27 TGTGCCAGCAGTTTATCGTTGGACAAGGCCTACGAGCAGTACTTC CASSLSLDKAYEQYF
NA TRBD1 14 TRBJ1-2 TRBV7-9 TGTGCCAGCAGCCGACAGGGCGTCGTTTATGGCTACACCTTC CASSRQGVVYGYTF
NA TRBD1 17 TRBJ1-1 TRBV27 TGTGCCAGCAGTTTGTATGTGACAGGGGATATTAGCACTGAAGCTTTCTTT CASSLYVTGDISTEAFF
NA TRBD2 20 TRBJ2-7 TRBV4-1 TGCGCCAGCAGCCCTTTACTCTCAGGGGGGACTAGCGGGAGCTCCTACGAGCAGTACTTC CASSPLLSGGTSGSSYEQYF
NA NA 14 TRBJ2-1 TRBV9 TGTGCCAGCAGCGAGGGACGGATCTACAATGAGCAGTTCTTC CASSEGRIYNEQFF
NA TRBD1 18 TRBJ2-7 TRBV9 TGTGCCAGCAGCGCCGGGACAGGGGGCGGGCTAGCCTCCTACGAGCAGTACTTC CASSAGTGGGLASYEQYF
NA NA 12 TRBJ1-1 TRBV4-3 TGCGCCAGCGCCAATAGTCAGGGGTCGGCTTTCTTT CASANSQGSAFF
NA TRBD1 15 TRBJ2-7 TRBV6-1 TGTGCCAGTTCTGGGACAGGGAGAGGGACCTACGAGCAGTACTTC CASSGTGRGTYEQYF
NA NA 15 TRBJ1-5 TRBV28 TGTGCCAGCAGTTTTGCGGTTTATAGCAATCAGCCCCAGCATTTT CASSFAVYSNQPQHF
NA NA 13 TRBJ1-6 TRBV6-1 TGTGCCAGCAGTGCGGAGTATAATTCACCCCTCCACTTT CASSAEYNSPLHF
once NA 14 TRBJ2-7 TRBV7-9 TGTGCCAGCAGCCCCGACGGGAGCTCCTACGAGCAGTACTTC CASSPDGSSYEQYF
NA TRBD2 16 TRBJ2-3 TRBV5-1 TGCGCCAGCAGCCTGCGGGGGGGCGAGTTGACAGATACGCAGTATTTT CASSLRGGELTDTQYF
NA TRBD2 14 TRBJ2-5 TRBV7-9 TGTGCCAGCAGATCCGGGACTAACCAAGAGACCCAGTACTTC CASRSGTNQETQYF
NA NA 15 TRBJ2-7 TRBV4-3 TGCGCCAGCAGCCAATACTCAGGGATGGCCTACGAGCAGTACTTC CASSQYSGMAYEQYF
NA TRBD1 14 TRBJ2-3 TRBV5-1 TGCGCCAGCAGCTCCGGGACAGGTGGAGATACGCAGTATTTT CASSSGTGGDTQYF
NA TRBD2 13 TRBJ2-3 TRBV27 TGTGCCAGCAGAAAACTAGCGGTGGATACGCAGTATTTT CASRKLAVDTQYF
NA NA 13 TRBJ1-1 TRBV6-4 TGTGCCAGCAGTGCCGGGTATAACACTGAAGCTTTCTTT CASSAGYNTEAFF
NA NA 13 TRBJ2-1 TRBV9 TGTGCCAGCAGCCCCATGGACGGAAATGAGCAGTTCTTC CASSPMDGNEQFF
NA TRBD2 15 TRBJ2-7 TRBV27 TGTGCCACTTCCAACGGACTAGCACCAACCTACGAGCAGTACTTC CATSNGLAPTYEQYF
NA NA 15 TRBJ2-7 TRBV2 TGTGCCAGCAGTGAATGGTTTGGGTCCTTGGGGGAGCAGTACTTC CASSEWFGSLGEQYF
NA TRBD1 14 TRBJ2-1 TRBV27 TGTGCCAGCAGTTTATGGGGACAGCAAAATGAGCAGTTCTTC CASSLWGQQNEQFF
NA TRBD2 16 TRBJ2-7 TRBV6-1 TGTGCCAGCAGTGAACTTGCGGGAGCCTTCACCTACGAGCAGTACTTC CASSELAGAFTYEQYF
NA NA 13 TRBJ1-2 TRBV6-5 TGTGCCAGCAGTTACGGGGGTTGGGATGGCTACACCTTC CASSYGGWDGYTF
NA NA 13 TRBJ2-1 TRBV5-6 TGTGCCAGCAGCTCCACCGGGAGCCTCGAGCAGTTCTTC CASSSTGSLEQFF
NA TRBD2 14 TRBJ2-5 TRBV10-1 TGCGCCAGCAACGAGCGGGGGGGAGGGAAAACCCAGTACTTC CASNERGGGKTQYF
NA NA 17 TRBJ2-6 TRBV4-1 TGCGCCAGCAGCCAAGTGCTGGGGAGGTCTGGGGCCAACGTCCTGACTTTC CASSQVLGRSGANVLTF
NA TRBD2 14 TRBJ2-5 TRBV4-1 TGCGCCAGCAGCCAGACTAGCGCTCAAGAGACCCAGTACTTC CASSQTSAQETQYF
NA NA 14 TRBJ2-2 TRBV9 TGTGCCAGCACGTTCGGTTTGGGAATCGGGGAGCTGTTTTTT CASTFGLGIGELFF
NA NA 13 TRBJ2-5 TRBV30 TGTGCCTGGAGTCCCTGGGGTGGAGAGACCCAGTACTTC CAWSPWGGETQYF
NA NA 16 TRBJ2-1 TRBV30 TGTGCCTGGAGTCCGCTCAACCGGGGTCTTAACAATGAGCAGTTCTTC CAWSPLNRGLNNEQFF
NA NA 12 TRBJ1-5 TRBV7-9 TGTGCCAGCAGCTTAGCTCATCAGCCCCAGCATTTT CASSLAHQPQHF
NA NA 12 TRBJ2-7 TRBV11-2 TGTGCCAGCAGCCACGACTCCGTGGAGCAGTACTTC CASSHDSVEQYF
NA TRBD2 17 TRBJ2-2 TRBV13 TGTGCCAGCAGCATCGGACTAGCGGGGGCCAACACCGGGGAGCTGTTTTTT CASSIGLAGANTGELFF